The clone carrying this TCR beta chain came up a few times. Its antigen is undetermined. The data derive from a study of glioma-infiltrating T cells. Per the germline V gene, CDR1 is MNHNS and CDR2 is SASEGT. The CDR3 is 14 amino acids. V lost 5 bases to trimming and J lost 1 base, with 11 bases between them. Broader study findings: Tissue-blood divergence was below expectation in non-neoplastic patients, above in gliomas.

The iRepertoire nested amplicon-rescue multiplex PCR amplified TCR alpha and beta CDR3s from RNA. Each CDR3 protein gets one entry after TCRdb re-called the multiplex PCR reads with MiXCR. The top ten clones hold roughly 20% of a sample with 150,000 or so distinct CDR3 sequences, 30% to 40% of them seen once. This rearrangement joins TRBV6-1 to TRBJ2-5; D remains unclear. This clonotype was sampled from a human donor with low-grade glioma or glioblastoma, undergoing nonglioma brain surgery, or in good health (not recorded which). The sample was glioma tissue, nonneoplastic brain tissue, or PBMCs (not recorded which). CDR3: CASSKRHTQETQYF. The CDR3, as DNA: TGTGCCAGCAGTAAAAGACATACCCAAGAGACCCAGTACTTC.